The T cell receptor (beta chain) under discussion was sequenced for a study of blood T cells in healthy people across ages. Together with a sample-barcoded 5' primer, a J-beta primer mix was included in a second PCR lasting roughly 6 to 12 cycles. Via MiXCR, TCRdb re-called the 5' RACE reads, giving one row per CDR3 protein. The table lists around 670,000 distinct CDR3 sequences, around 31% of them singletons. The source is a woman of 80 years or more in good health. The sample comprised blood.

CDR3 region: CASSQDPPGGGSDTQYF. The CDR3 DNA sequence: TGCGCCAGCAGCCAAGATCCGCCAGGGGGGGGCTCAGATACGCAGTATTTT. The rearrangement uses TRBV4-1 and TRBJ2-3; D may match TRBD1 or TRBD2 (7 bases each). Trimming took off 0 bases at V and 4 bases at J, with 17 bases between the two ends. The CDR3 consists of 17 residues. Germline V gene lookup returns CDR1 MGHRA and CDR2 YSYEKL.